This T cell receptor beta chain was sequenced during a study of cytomegalovirus exposure and HLA in healthy donors. Overall study context: Among approximately 390 genotyped donors, 65% to 90% fell in the Caucasian-associated ancestry cluster.

PCR employed 60 Vbeta and 13 Jbeta primers. Here immunoSEQ multiplex PCR was the method, and the copy in TCRdb shows in-frame clones only, minus some. The data hold under 150,000 clones, with 80% observed a single time. CDR3 length: 16 residues. With V trimmed by 4 bases and J by 6 bases, 9 bases remained unmatched. The V gene's germline CDR1 is SGHAT and CDR2 FQNNGV. Source material: PBMCs. This chain joins TRBV11-2 and TRBJ2-2; 9 positions match TRBD2. The sequence was collected from a woman between 40 and 55 years old in good health and CMV-seronegative. The CDR3 bases are TGTGCCAGCAGCTACCATGCGCGGGGGGGGTCCGGGGAGCTGTTTTTT. As protein: CASSYHARGGSGELFF. Using reference TRBV11-2 and TRBJ2-2 for the parts outside the CDR3, the full variable domain is EAGVAQSPRYKIIEKRQSVAFWCNPISGHATLYWYQQILGQGPKLLIQFQNNGVVDDSQLPKDRFSAERLKGVDSTLKIQPAKLEDSAVYLCASSYHARGGSGELFFGEGSRLTVL.